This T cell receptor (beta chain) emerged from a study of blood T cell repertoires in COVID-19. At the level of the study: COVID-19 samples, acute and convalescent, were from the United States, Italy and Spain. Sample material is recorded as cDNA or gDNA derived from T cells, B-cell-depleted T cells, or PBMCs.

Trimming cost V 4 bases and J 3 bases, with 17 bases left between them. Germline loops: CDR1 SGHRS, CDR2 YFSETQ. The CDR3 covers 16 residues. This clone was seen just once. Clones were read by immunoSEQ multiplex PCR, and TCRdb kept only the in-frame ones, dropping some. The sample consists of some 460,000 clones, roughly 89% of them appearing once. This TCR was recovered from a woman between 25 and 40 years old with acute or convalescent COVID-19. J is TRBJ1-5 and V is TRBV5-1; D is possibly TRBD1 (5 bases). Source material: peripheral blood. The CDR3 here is CASSPGEGLTNQPQHF. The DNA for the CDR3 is TGCGCCAGCAGCCCCGGGGAGGGGCTAACCAATCAGCCCCAGCATTTT.